What follows are 5 T cell receptor beta chains derived from one specimen sequenced in a study of cytomegalovirus exposure and HLA in healthy donors (dated by TCRdb to the late 2010s). The library was generated by the immunoSEQ multiplex PCR assay. The multiplex PCR relied on a mix of 60 forward primers for TCR Vbeta segments and 13 reverse primers for TCR Jbeta segments. TCRdb took this table from immuneACCESS and kept in-frame rearrangements with V and J called. Such tables lack part of the clones; where checked against another copy, unresolved V genes explain under half of the gap, and the rest is unexplained. In all, the sample holds 120,000 to 150,000 clones, and 80% of those were seen once. Almost 7% of the sample belongs to the ten largest clones. The source material was PBMCs. These receptors were taken from a man aged 40-49 years in good health and CMV-seropositive.

The chain couples TRBV6-1 to TRBJ2-2; D is perhaps TRBD1 (6 bases). Trimming removed 5 bases at V and 8 bases at J, with 18 bases between. CDR1 and CDR2 from the germline V gene are MNHNS and SASEGT. There are 15 residues in the CDR3. CDR3 sequence: CASSLRDTGSGELFF. The CDR3 nucleotides are TGTGCCAGCAGTTTACGGGACACTGGTTCGGGGGAGCTGTTTTTT.

This clone was picked up a small number of times. V and J are TRBV6-5 and TRBJ1-1; D may be TRBD1 (6 bases). The CDR3 is made up of 15 amino acids. The V gene lost 3 bases and the J gene lost 0 bases, with 11 bases spanning the gap. From germline, CDR1 is MNHEY and CDR2 SVGAGI. Here the CDR3 reads CASSYVDRMNTEAFF. In DNA form, the CDR3 reads TGTGCCAGCAGTTATGTGGACAGAATGAACACTGAAGCTTTCTTT.

This chain joins TRBV19 and TRBJ1-1; D might be TRBD1 (6 bases). CDR1 and CDR2 from the germline V gene are LNHDA and SQIVND (reference sequence). Trimming cost V 2 bases and J 1 base, with 8 bases left between them. The CDR3 has 14 amino acids. Here the CDR3 DNA reads TGTGCCAGTAGTATACTGACAGGGAACACTGAAGCTTTCTTT. Its translation: CASSILTGNTEAFF. The full variable domain, in which reference TRBV19 and TRBJ1-1 provide the parts outside the CDR3, is DGGITQSPKYLFRKEGQNVTLSCEQNLNHDAMYWYRQDPGQGLRLIYYSQIVNDFQKGDIAEGYSVSREKKESFPLTVTSAQKNPTAFYLCASSILTGNTEAFFGQGTRLTVV.

The sample holds a few counts of this clone. V and J are TRBV20-1 and TRBJ2-7; no clear D gene. The CDR3 has 10 amino acids. Per the germline V gene, CDR1 is DFQATT and CDR2 is SNEGSKA (reference sequence). The V gene lost 3 bases and the J gene lost 5 bases, with 5 bases spanning the gap. CDR3 coding DNA: TGCAGTGCTAGTTCTAACGAGCAGTACTTC. Its protein is CSASSNEQYF.

This chain links TRBV29-1 with TRBJ1-2; D remains ambiguous. Germline V gives CDR1 SQVTM, CDR2 ANQGSEA. V was pared by 5 bases and J by 5 bases, with 21 bases between. There are 15 residues in the CDR3. In DNA, the CDR3 is TGCAGCGTTTCTACCCCCCCCGTCCCCCTATATGGCTACACCTTC. Its protein product is CSVSTPPVPLYGYTF.